This TCR beta chain was captured by sequencing in a study of regulatory T cells in long-lasting Graves disease. Study context: For under 3 months, newly diagnosed Graves' patients had been taking antithyroid drugs. Study conclusions and caveats: Favored usage of TRBV28, TRBJ1-2 and TRBJ2-5 was recorded in persistent disease.

In its sample, this clonotype was seen many times. Antigen specificity is unknown. The CDR3 sequence is 13 residues long. The germline CDR1 and CDR2 sequences are MNHNS and SASEGT. V trimming: 6 bases; J trimming: 8 bases; junction bases outside the gene matches: 7. Relying on iRepertoire HTBI primers and Arm-PCR of CDR3 regions, the team built TCR beta libraries. TCRdb reprocessed the multiplex PCR reads with MiXCR, giving one entry per CDR3 protein. The table lists approximately 540,000 distinct CDR3 sequences, around 12% of them singletons, with roughly 8.2% in the top ten. The time point was: newly diagnosed GD, antithyroid drugs for less than 3 months. RNA isolated from PBMCs was used to make the TCR library. Approximately 9-milliliter peripheral blood samples went into EDTA tubes. This sample was shared with a second study, whose subject was T cells in Graves' hyperthyroidism and ophthalmopathy.

The chain combines TRBV6-1 with TRBJ2-1; 7 bases are shared with TRBD1. This specimen was peripheral blood mononuclear cells (PBMCs), taken at new diagnosis, from a patient treated with antithyroid drugs. The sequence came from a woman aged 25 to 39 with Graves disease. Written as DNA, the CDR3 is TGTGCCAGCAGCAACAGGGGTACGGATGAGCAGTTCTTC. Translating it yields CASSNRGTDEQFF.